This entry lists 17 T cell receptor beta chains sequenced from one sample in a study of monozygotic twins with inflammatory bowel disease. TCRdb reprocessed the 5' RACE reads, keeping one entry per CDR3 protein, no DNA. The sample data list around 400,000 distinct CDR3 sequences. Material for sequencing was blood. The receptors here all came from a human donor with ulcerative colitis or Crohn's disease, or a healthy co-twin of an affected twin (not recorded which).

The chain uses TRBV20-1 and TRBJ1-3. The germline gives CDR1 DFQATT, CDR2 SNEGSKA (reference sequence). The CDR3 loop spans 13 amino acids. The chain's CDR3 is CSAMTDSGNTIYF.

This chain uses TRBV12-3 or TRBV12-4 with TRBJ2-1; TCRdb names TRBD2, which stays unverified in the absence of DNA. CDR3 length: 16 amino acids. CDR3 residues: CASSLASGSVRNEQFF.

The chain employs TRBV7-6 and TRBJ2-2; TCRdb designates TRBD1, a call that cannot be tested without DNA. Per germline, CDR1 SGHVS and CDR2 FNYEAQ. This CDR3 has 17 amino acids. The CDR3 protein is CASSFSKGRGYTGELFF.

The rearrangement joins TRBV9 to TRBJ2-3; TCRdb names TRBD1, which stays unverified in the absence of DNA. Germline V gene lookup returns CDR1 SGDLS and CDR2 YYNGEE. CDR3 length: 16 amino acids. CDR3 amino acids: CASSARQGFSTDTQYF.

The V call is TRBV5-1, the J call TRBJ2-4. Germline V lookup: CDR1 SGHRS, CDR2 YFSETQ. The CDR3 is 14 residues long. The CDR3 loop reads CASSLTLAKNIQYF.

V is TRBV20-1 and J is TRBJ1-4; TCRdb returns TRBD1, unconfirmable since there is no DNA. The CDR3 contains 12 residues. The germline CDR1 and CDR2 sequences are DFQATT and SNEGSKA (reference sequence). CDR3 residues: CSAASHRGTGHF.

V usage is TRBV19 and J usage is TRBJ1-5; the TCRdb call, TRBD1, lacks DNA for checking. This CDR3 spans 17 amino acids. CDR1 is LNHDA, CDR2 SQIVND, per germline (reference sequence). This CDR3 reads CASSIMDKDQRNQPQHF.

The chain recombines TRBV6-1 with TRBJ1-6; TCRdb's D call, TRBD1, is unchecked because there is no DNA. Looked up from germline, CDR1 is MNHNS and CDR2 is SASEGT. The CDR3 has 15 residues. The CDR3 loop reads CASSHFWGNNSPLHF.

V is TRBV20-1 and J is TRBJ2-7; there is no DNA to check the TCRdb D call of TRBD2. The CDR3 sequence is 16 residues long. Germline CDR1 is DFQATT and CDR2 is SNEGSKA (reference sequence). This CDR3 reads CSAEGLAGGRSYEQYF.

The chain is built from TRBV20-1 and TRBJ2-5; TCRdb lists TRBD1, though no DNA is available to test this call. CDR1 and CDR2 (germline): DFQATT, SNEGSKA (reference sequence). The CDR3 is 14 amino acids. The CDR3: CSANQPRGPLAQYF.

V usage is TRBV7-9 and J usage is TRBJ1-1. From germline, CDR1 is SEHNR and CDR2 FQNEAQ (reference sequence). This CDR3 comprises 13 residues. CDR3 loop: CASSLGLSTEAFF. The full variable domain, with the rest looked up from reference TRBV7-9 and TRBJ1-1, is DTGVSQNPRHKITKRGQNVTFRCDPISEHNRLYWYRQTLGQGPEFLTYFQNEAQLEKSRLLSDRFSAERPKGSFSTLEIQRTEQGDSAMYLCASSLGLSTEAFFGQGTRLTVV.

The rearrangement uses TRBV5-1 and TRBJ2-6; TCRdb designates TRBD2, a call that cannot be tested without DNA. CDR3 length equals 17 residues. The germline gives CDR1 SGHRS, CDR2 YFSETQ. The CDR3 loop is CASSLTGLAPGANVLTF.

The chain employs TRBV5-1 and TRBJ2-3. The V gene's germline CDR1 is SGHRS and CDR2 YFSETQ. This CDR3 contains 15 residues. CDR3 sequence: CASSLDQYVADTQYF. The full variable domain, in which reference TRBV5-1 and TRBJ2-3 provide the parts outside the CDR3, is KAGVTQTPRYLIKTRGQQVTLSCSPISGHRSVSWYQQTPGQGLQFLFEYFSETQRNKGNFPGRFSGRQFSNSRSEMNVSTLELGDSALYLCASSLDQYVADTQYFGPGTRLTVL.

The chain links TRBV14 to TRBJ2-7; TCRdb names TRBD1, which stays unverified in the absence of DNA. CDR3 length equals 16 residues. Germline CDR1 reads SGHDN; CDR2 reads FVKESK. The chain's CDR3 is CASSQGDRVPSYEQYF.

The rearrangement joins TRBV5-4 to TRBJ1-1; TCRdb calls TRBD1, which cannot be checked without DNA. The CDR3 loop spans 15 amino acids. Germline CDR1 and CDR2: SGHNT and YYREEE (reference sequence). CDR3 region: CASSGKGQGGTEAFF.

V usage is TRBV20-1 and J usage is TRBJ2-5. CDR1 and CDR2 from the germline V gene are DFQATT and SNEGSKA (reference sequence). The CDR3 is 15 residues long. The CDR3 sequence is CSARAVRFPKETQYF.

CDR3 amino acids: CSARDDRSYEQYF. The chain recombines TRBV20-1 with TRBJ2-7. CDR1 and CDR2 from the germline V gene are DFQATT and SNEGSKA (reference sequence). The CDR3 totals 13 residues.